One sample yielded the 24 T cell receptor beta chains listed below, sequenced in a study of T cells after yellow fever vaccination. TCRdb fed the 5' RACE reads into MiXCR, producing one record per CDR3 protein. Of 450,000 to 600,000 distinct CDR3 sequences detected, roughly a sixth appear once; the ten largest clones hold roughly 17%. The input for sequencing was PBMCs, taken roughly 5 days after the first yellow fever vaccination. These TCRs come from a young man who received the YFV17D yellow fever vaccine.

The rearrangement uses TRBV12-3 or TRBV12-4 and TRBJ1-2, with D possibly being TRBD1 (5 bases). V shed 8 bases and J shed 7 bases, with 17 bases lying between them. The CDR3 has 13 amino acids. CDR3 sequence reads: CASLGGTRLGYTF. DNA of the CDR3: TGTGCCAGCTTGGGGGGAACAAGGCTTGGCTACACCTTC.

This clonotype was counted a few times. The rearrangement links TRBV12-3 or TRBV12-4 to TRBJ1-4; D remains ambiguous. Between the trimmed V and J ends, which lost 4 bases and 5 bases, there was a span of 11 bases. The CDR3 has 14 amino acids. The CDR3: CASSSRPPNEKLFF. CDR3 in DNA: TGTGCCAGCAGTTCCAGGCCACCAAATGAAAAACTGTTTTTT.

The chain combines TRBV10-3 with TRBJ1-5; 7 nucleotides match TRBD1. Germline V gene sequence: CDR1 ENHRY, CDR2 SYGVKD. CDR3 size: 15 residues. V was clipped by 10 bases and J by 2 bases; unmatched bases: 11. CDR3 sequence (DNA): TGTGCCACCAGACAGGGATTAGGAGGCAATCAGCCCCAGCATTTT. It specifies CATRQGLGGNQPQHF.

V is TRBV5-1 and J is TRBJ1-5; D is perhaps TRBD1 (6 bases). CDR1 and CDR2 from the germline V gene are SGHRS and YFSETQ. This CDR3 is built from 15 residues. Trimming left V 1 base short and J 4 bases short, with 12 bases between. CDR3: CASSLTLDSNQPQHF. The CDR3 DNA reads as TGCGCCAGCAGCTTGACCCTGGACAGTAATCAGCCCCAGCATTTT. Combining the CDR3 with reference TRBV5-1 and TRBJ1-5 gives the whole variable domain KAGVTQTPRYLIKTRGQQVTLSCSPISGHRSVSWYQQTPGQGLQFLFEYFSETQRNKGNFPGRFSGRQFSNSRSEMNVSTLELGDSALYLCASSLTLDSNQPQHFGDGTRLSIL.

The chain couples TRBV4-1 to TRBJ2-7, with 9 bases lining up with TRBD2. Germline V gene lookup returns CDR1 MGHRA and CDR2 YSYEKL. The CDR3 has 16 amino acids. Trimming cost V 3 bases and J 6 bases; bases outside gene matches: 12. Written as DNA, the CDR3 is TGCGCCAGCAGCCATGGAGCGGGGGGTCTACGTATCGAGCAGTACTTC. The encoded protein is CASSHGAGGLRIEQYF.

The J gene is TRBJ2-7, the V gene TRBV9, with unresolved D. Trimming removed 0 bases at V and 1 base at J, with 11 bases between. Germline CDR1 is SGDLS and CDR2 is YYNGEE. There are 15 residues in the CDR3. CDR3 bases: TGTGCCAGCAGCGTAGGGGTTACTGGGTCCTACGAGCAGTACTTC. This codes for CASSVGVTGSYEQYF.

In its sample, this clonotype was seen once. The genes are TRBV19 and TRBJ2-1, with 13 bases aligning to TRBD2. This CDR3 comprises 15 residues. The ends lost 4 bases at V and 8 bases at J; junction bases unmatched: 5. Germline CDR1 reads LNHDA; CDR2 reads SQIVND (reference sequence). CDR3 protein: CASSKLAGGMDEQFF. CDR3 DNA sequence: TGTGCCAGTAGTAAACTAGCGGGGGGGATGGATGAGCAGTTCTTC.

A few counts support this clonotype. This sequence joins TRBV12-3 or TRBV12-4 and TRBJ2-2, with a possible D match to TRBD2 (5 bases). This CDR3 spans 15 amino acids. V lost 6 bases and J lost 5, with 16 bases in between. The CDR3 DNA follows: TGTGCCAGCAGGTCTAGCAGTGATGGAACCGGGGAGCTGTTTTTT. Amino acid sequence: CASRSSSDGTGELFF.

This chain connects TRBV29-1 to TRBJ1-2; D possibly corresponds to TRBD1 (5 bases). Trimming cost V 6 bases and J 8 bases, with 13 bases left between them. The CDR3 has 11 residues. Germline V gives CDR1 SQVTM, CDR2 ANQGSEA. The CDR3, as DNA: TGCAGCGTCCAGGGCCTGCTGGGCTACACCTTC. Its translation: CSVQGLLGYTF.

This clonotype was observed a handful of times. The V and J genes are TRBV11-2 and TRBJ1-1, with D uncertain. The CDR3 consists of 13 residues. The germline gives CDR1 SGHAT, CDR2 FQNNGV. Trimming pared 2 bases from V and 5 bases from J, leaving 9 bases between. The CDR3 reads CASSLSEGTEAFF. In nucleotides, the CDR3 is TGTGCCAGCAGCTTATCGGAGGGAACTGAAGCTTTCTTT. The entire variable domain, with the rest obtained from reference TRBV11-2 and TRBJ1-1, is as follows: EAGVAQSPRYKIIEKRQSVAFWCNPISGHATLYWYQQILGQGPKLLIQFQNNGVVDDSQLPKDRFSAERLKGVDSTLKIQPAKLEDSAVYLCASSLSEGTEAFFGQGTRLTVV.

This clonotype was detected a few times. This sequence joins TRBV5-4 and TRBJ2-5; 12 bases agree with TRBD2. The trim removed 0 bases at V and 4 bases at J, leaving 7 bases unmatched. The germline gives CDR1 SGHNT, CDR2 YYREEE (reference sequence). The CDR3 has 17 amino acids. CDR3 coding DNA: TGTGCCAGCAGCTTGGAGGCGACTAGCGGGGGTGGAGAGACCCAGTACTTC. The encoded protein is CASSLEATSGGGETQYF.

This clonotype has at least ten counts. V is TRBV7-8 and J is TRBJ1-2; maybe TRBD1 (5 bases). The CDR3 sequence is 14 residues long. V was clipped by 0 bases and J by 4 bases, with 9 bases between them. Germline CDR1 reads SGHVS; CDR2 reads FQNEAQ. CDR3 DNA: TGTGCCAGCAGCTTAGCTGGGACGGGCTATGGCTACACCTTC. This translates into CASSLAGTGYGYTF.

This clonotype came up a few times. The chain has TRBV3-1 and TRBJ2-7; TRBD2 aligns across 11 bases. CDR3 length: 15 amino acids. V lost 4 bases to trimming and J lost 2 bases; unmatched junction nucleotides: 4. In germline, CDR1 is LGHDT, CDR2 YNNKEL (reference sequence). The CDR3 here is CASSRGTSGPYEQYF. CDR3 nucleotides: TGTGCCAGCAGCCGAGGGACTAGCGGACCCTACGAGCAGTACTTC.

The rearrangement joins TRBV4-3 to TRBJ1-4; no reliable D call. The ends were cut back, 0 bases at V and 8 bases at J, with 10 bases in the middle. This CDR3 contains 14 residues. The germline V gene has CDR1 LGHNA and CDR2 YSLEER. The CDR3, as DNA: TGCGCCAGCAGCCAAGATCAGGTCTCGGAAAAACTGTTTTTT. Residues: CASSQDQVSEKLFF.

V usage is TRBV27 and J usage is TRBJ2-3; possible D gene TRBD2, 5 bases. This CDR3 contains 15 residues. V was trimmed by 8 bases and J by 3 bases, leaving 18 bases between them. Germline CDR1 MNHEY, CDR2 SMNVEV (reference sequence). CDR3: CASSFGVRRTDTQYF. The CDR3 nucleotides are TGTGCCAGCTCTTTCGGGGTCCGGAGGACAGATACGCAGTATTTT.

This clonotype was picked up many times. The chain has TRBV4-1 and TRBJ1-1; D is undetermined. CDR1 and CDR2 from the germline V gene are MGHRA and YSYEKL. The V and J ends lost 1 base and 4 bases respectively, with 13 bases between them. The CDR3 is made up of 15 amino acids. The CDR3 reads CASSQGPPGGTEAFF. CDR3 DNA: TGCGCCAGCAGCCAAGGACCACCAGGAGGCACTGAAGCTTTCTTT.

This clonotype was picked up many times. The rearrangement joins TRBV5-1 to TRBJ2-5; D call uncertain. The V gene's germline CDR1 is SGHRS and CDR2 YFSETQ. Deletions cut 3 bases from V and 6 bases from J, with 9 bases between. The CDR3 is 12 amino acids. The CDR3 sequence is CASSSNFQTQYF. CDR3 nucleotide sequence: TGCGCCAGCAGCTCAAACTTCCAGACCCAGTACTTC.

This chain's CDR3 is CSATKLAGAQETQYF. CDR3 coding DNA: TGCAGTGCTACGAAATTAGCGGGGGCCCAAGAGACCCAGTACTTC. The V gene is TRBV20-1, the J gene TRBJ2-5; 9 nucleotides line up with TRBD2. This CDR3 spans 15 amino acids. In germline, CDR1 is DFQATT, CDR2 SNEGSKA (reference sequence). After removal of 4 bases from V and 1 base from J, the junction contained 7 bases not matched to a gene.

The V and J genes are TRBV7-3 and TRBJ2-2, with 10 positions matching TRBD2. V dropped 8 bases and J dropped 9; count of bases not matched to a gene: 9. CDR1 and CDR2 from the germline V gene are SGHTA and FQGTGA. This CDR3 is 14 amino acids long. For the CDR3, the DNA is TGTGCCAGCTCCTTAGCGGGGGGCCCTAGGGAGCTGTTTTTT. Protein sequence: CASSLAGGPRELFF.

This chain links TRBV20-1 with TRBJ2-7; D call uncertain. V lost 5 bases, J lost 4 bases, and 15 bases lay in between. Per the germline V gene, CDR1 is DFQATT and CDR2 is SNEGSKA (reference sequence). This CDR3 has 13 amino acids. The CDR3: CSAVSGSSYEQYF. The CDR3 nucleotides are TGCAGTGCTGTATCCGGTTCGAGTTACGAGCAGTACTTC.

This clonotype was seen only a few times. This chain connects TRBV7-2 to TRBJ2-5; 9 nucleotides match TRBD2. V was clipped by 2 bases and J by 5 bases; unmatched bases: 12. This CDR3 has 17 amino acids. Germline lookup yields CDR1 SGHTA and CDR2 FQGNSA. CDR3 sequence reads: CASSLLGLAGSGETQYF. Here the CDR3 DNA reads TGTGCCAGCAGCTTATTAGGCCTAGCGGGGTCCGGGGAGACCCAGTACTTC.

The V gene is TRBV12-3 or TRBV12-4, the J gene TRBJ1-1; D may be TRBD1 (6 bases). V lost 5 bases and J 4 bases, leaving 17 bases between the germline ends. CDR3 length: 15 amino acids. The CDR3 sequence is CASSPGGQRTTEAFF. In nucleotides, the CDR3 is TGTGCCAGCAGTCCCGGCGGACAGAGAACCACTGAAGCTTTCTTT.

This clonotype was found a few times. The rearrangement links TRBV4-2 to TRBJ1-6; D call uncertain. Trimming took 1 base from V and 6 from J, leaving 7 bases between them. Germline V gene data show CDR1 as LGHNA and CDR2 as YNFKEQ. The CDR3 has 14 amino acids. CDR3 DNA: TGTGCCAGCAGCCAAGCATCATCTAATTCACCCCTCCACTTT. Translated: CASSQASSNSPLHF.

This chain joins TRBV6-5 and TRBJ2-6; D is ambiguous. This CDR3 spans 17 amino acids. Germline CDR1 reads MNHEY; CDR2 reads SVGAGI. Trimming took off 0 bases at V and 2 bases at J, with 11 bases between the two ends. The DNA for the CDR3 is TGTGCCAGCAGTTACTCGGTCCTGCCGGCTGGGGCCAACGTCCTGACTTTC. It codes for CASSYSVLPAGANVLTF.